This TCR beta chain was obtained from a study of radiotherapy plus CTLA-4 blockade in lung cancer. The V end was cut by 4 bases, the J end by 0 bases, with 7 bases between. The V gene's germline CDR1 is MNHNS and CDR2 SASEGT. The CDR3 has 13 residues. Patients had chemo-refractory metastatic non-small-cell lung cancer and received focal radiation plus CTLA-4 blockade that used ipilimumab. Generated by immunoSEQ multiplex PCR, the TCRdb table keeps only in-frame clones and is missing some. The sample consists of around 90,000 clones, roughly 85% of them appearing once. This receptor was identified in a human donor with non-small cell lung cancer who had stable disease on radiotherapy plus ipilimumab. This chain links TRBV6-1 with TRBJ2-7; perhaps TRBD2 as D (5 bases). Sequenced material: peripheral blood, taken from a patient treated with radiotherapy plus ipilimumab. The CDR3, as DNA: TGTGCCAGCAGTGTAGCGTTCTCCTACGAGCAGTACTTC. It translates to CASSVAFSYEQYF.